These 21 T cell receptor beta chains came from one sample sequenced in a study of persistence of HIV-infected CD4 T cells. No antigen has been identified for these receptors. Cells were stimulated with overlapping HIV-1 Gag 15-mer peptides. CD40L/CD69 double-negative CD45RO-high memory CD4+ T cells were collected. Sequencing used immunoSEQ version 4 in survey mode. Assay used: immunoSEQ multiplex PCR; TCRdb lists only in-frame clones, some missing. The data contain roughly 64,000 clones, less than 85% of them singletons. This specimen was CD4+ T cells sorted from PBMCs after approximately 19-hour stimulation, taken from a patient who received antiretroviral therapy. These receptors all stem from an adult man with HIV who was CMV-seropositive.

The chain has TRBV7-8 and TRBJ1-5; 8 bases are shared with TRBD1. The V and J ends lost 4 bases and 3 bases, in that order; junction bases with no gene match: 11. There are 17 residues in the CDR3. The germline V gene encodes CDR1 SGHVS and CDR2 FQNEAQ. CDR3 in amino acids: CASSYGGRGLINQPQHF. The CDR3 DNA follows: TGTGCCAGCAGCTACGGCGGCAGGGGGCTTATCAATCAGCCCCAGCATTTT.

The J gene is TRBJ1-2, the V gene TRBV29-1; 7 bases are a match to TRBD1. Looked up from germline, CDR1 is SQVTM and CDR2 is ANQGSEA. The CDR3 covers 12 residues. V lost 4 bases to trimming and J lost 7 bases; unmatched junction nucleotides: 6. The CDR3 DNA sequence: TGCAGCGTTGGGGAGGGGGCGAGTGGCTACACCTTC. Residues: CSVGEGASGYTF.

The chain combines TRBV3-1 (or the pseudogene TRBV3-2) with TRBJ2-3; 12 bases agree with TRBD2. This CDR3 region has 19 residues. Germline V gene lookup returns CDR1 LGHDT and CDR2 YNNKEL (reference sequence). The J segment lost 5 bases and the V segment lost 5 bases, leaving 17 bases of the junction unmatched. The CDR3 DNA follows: TGTGCCAGCAGCACCCGAGGGGCTAGCGGGGGGGATGGCCTAGATACGCAGTATTTT. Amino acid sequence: CASSTRGASGGDGLDTQYF.

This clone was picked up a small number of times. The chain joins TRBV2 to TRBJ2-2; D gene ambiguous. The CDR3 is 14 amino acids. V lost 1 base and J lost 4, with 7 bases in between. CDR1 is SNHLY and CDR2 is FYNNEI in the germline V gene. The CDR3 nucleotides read TGTGCCAGCAGTGAAGGAAGGGTCACCGGGGAGCTGTTTTTT. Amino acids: CASSEGRVTGELFF. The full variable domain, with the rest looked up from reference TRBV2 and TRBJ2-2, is EPEVTQTPSHQVTQMGQEVILRCVPISNHLYFYWYRQILGQKVEFLVSFYNNEISEKSEIFDDQFSVERPDGSNFTLKIRSTKLEDSAMYFCASSEGRVTGELFFGEGSRLTVL.

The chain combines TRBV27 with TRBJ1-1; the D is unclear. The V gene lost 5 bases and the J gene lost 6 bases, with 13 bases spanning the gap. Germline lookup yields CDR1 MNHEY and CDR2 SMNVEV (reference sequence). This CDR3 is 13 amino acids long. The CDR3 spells CASSQRGSAEAFF. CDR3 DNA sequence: TGTGCCAGCAGTCAGCGGGGATCTGCTGAAGCTTTCTTT.

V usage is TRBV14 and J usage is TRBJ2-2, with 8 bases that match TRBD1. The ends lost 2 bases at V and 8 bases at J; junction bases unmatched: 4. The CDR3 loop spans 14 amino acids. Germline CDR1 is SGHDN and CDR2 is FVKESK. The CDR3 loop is CASSQQGARGELFF. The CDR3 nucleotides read TGTGCCAGCAGCCAACAGGGGGCAAGAGGGGAGCTGTTTTTT.

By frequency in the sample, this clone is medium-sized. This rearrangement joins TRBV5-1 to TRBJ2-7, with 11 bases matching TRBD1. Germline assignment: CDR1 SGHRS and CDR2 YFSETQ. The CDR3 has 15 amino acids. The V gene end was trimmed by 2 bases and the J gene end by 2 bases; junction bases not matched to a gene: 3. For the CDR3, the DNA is TGCGCCAGCAGCTTTGGGACAGGGGGGACCTACGAGCAGTACTTC. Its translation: CASSFGTGGTYEQYF.

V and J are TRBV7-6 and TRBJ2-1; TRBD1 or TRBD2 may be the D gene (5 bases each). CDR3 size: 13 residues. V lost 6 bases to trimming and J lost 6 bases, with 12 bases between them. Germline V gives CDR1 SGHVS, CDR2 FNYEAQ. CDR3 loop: CASSLGAVNEQFF. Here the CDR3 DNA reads TGTGCCAGCAGTCTCGGGGCCGTCAATGAGCAGTTCTTC.

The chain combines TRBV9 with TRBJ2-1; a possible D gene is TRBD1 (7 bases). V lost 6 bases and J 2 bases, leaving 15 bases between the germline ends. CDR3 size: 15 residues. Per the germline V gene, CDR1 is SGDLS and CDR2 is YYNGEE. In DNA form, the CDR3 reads TGTGCCAGCACTACGGAGGGGGCAACCTACAATGAGCAGTTCTTC. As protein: CASTTEGATYNEQFF.

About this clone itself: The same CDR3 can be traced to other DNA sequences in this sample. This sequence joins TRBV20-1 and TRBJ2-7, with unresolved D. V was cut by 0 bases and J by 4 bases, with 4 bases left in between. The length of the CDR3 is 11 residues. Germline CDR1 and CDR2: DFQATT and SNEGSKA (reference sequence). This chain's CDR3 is CSARDLYEQYF. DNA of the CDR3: TGCAGTGCTAGAGATCTATACGAGCAGTACTTC.

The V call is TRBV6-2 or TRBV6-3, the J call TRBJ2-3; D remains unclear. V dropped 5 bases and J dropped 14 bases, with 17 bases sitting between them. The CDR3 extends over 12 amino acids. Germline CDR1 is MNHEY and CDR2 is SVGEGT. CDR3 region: CASSLPNGPWYF. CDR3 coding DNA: TGTGCCAGCAGTCTCCCCAACGGGCCCTGGTATTTT.

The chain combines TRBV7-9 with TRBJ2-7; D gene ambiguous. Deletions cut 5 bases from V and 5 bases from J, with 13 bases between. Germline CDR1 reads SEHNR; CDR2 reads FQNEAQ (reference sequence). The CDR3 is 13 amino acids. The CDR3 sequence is CASSLTSAHEQYF. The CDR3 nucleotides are TGTGCCAGCAGCCTAACGTCAGCCCACGAGCAGTACTTC.

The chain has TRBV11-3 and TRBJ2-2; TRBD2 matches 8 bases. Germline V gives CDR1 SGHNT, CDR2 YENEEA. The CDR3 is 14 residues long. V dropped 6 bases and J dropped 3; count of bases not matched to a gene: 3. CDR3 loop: CASSQAGDTGELFF. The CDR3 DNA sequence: TGTGCCAGCAGTCAAGCGGGGGACACCGGGGAGCTGTTTTTT.

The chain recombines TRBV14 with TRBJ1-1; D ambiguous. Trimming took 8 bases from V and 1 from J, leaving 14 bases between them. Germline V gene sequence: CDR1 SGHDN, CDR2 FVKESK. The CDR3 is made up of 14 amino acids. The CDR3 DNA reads TGTGCCAGCGGGCGGGCTGCCTCGAACACTGAAGCTTTCTTT. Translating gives CASGRAASNTEAFF.

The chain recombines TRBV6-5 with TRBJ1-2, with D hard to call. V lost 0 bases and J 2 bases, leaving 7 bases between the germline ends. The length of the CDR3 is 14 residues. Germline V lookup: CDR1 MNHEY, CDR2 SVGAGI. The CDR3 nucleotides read TGTGCCAGCAGTTACTCGAACCGCAACTATGGCTACACCTTC. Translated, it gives CASSYSNRNYGYTF.

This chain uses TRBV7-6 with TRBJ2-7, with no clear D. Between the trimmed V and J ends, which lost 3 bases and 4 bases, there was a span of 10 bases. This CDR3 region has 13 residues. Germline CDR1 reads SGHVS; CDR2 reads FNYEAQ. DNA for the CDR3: TGTGCCAGCAGCTTCGGCACCTATTACGAGCAGTACTTC. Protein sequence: CASSFGTYYEQYF.

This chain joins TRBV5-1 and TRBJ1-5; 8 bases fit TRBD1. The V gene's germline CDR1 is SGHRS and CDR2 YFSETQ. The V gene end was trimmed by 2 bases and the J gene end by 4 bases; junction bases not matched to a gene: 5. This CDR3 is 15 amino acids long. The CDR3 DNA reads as TGCGCCAGCAGCTTTTCGGGACAGGATAATCAGCCCCAGCATTTT. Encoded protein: CASSFSGQDNQPQHF.

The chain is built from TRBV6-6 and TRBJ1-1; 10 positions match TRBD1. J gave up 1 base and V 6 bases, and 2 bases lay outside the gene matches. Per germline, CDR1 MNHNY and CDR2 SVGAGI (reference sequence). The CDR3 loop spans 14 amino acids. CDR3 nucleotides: TGTGCCAGCAGAGGACAGGGGGGGAACACTGAAGCTTTCTTT. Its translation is CASRGQGGNTEAFF.

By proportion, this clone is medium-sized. CDR3 nucleotides: TGTGCCAGCAGTTTACCCACAGGGTATTATTCACCCCTCCACTTT. It yields the protein CASSLPTGYYSPLHF. The chain carries TRBV28 and TRBJ1-6; tentatively, D is TRBD1 (6 bases). Trimming shortened V by 2 bases and J by 8 bases, and 13 bases separated the two germline ends. CDR3 size: 15 residues. Germline values: CDR1 MDHEN, CDR2 SYDVKM.

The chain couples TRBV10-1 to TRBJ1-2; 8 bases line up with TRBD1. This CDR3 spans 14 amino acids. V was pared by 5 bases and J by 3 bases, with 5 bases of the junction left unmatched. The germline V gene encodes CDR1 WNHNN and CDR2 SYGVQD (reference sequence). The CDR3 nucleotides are TGCGCCAGCAGTCCCGGACAGGGTCACTATGGCTACACCTTC. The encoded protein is CASSPGQGHYGYTF.

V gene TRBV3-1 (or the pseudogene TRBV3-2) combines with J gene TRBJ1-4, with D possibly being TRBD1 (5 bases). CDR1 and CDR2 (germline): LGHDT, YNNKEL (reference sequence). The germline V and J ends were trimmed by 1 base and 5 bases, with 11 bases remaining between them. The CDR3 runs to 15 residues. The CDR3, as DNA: TGTGCCAGCAGCCAAGCGGGACGGAAAAATGAAAAACTGTTTTTT. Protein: CASSQAGRKNEKLFF.